Each of the 9 T cell receptor beta chains below was sequenced from the same sample in a study of shared clonotypes between healthy human individuals. Only in-frame clones appear in the TCRdb table, and some are missing; sequencing was by immunoSEQ multiplex PCR. The data hold 2.3 million or so clones, with over 85% observed a single time. Sample: naive CD4+ T cells from PBMCs. Subset defined: CD45RA+ positively selected. The receptors were gathered from a man between 18 and 35 years old in good health. Some clones in this sample may be carry-over from other donors' samples.

The CDR3 here is CASSLDLLDSGAKNIQYF. CDR3 coding DNA: TGTGCCAGCAGCTTAGATTTACTAGACTCTGGGGCCAAAAACATTCAGTACTTC. The chain combines TRBV7-2 with TRBJ2-4, with D perhaps TRBD2 (5 bases). Germline CDR1 and CDR2: SGHTA and FQGNSA. This CDR3 spans 18 amino acids. Trimming left V 1 base short and J 1 base short, with 17 bases between.

The gene calls are TRBV5-6 and TRBJ2-1; D remains unclear. CDR3 length: 17 residues. CDR1 SGHDT and CDR2 YYEEEE come from the germline V gene. V lost 3 bases, J lost 4 bases, and 20 bases lay in between. The CDR3 region has the DNA TGTGCCAGCAGCTCCCTTGGTGGCCCTAGGAAGTACAATGAGCAGTTCTTC. Translation gives CASSSLGGPRKYNEQFF.

The chain joins TRBV10-3 to TRBJ1-1; TRBD1 is a possible D gene (5 bases). The V end was cut by 4 bases, the J end by 0 bases, with 9 bases between. The CDR3 is made up of 14 amino acids. Germline V gene sequence: CDR1 ENHRY, CDR2 SYGVKD. CDR3: CAISGQNMNTEAFF. CDR3 nucleotides: TGTGCCATCAGTGGACAGAATATGAACACTGAAGCTTTCTTT.

The chain uses TRBV6-5 and TRBJ2-7; the D call may be TRBD1 or TRBD2 (5 bases each). This CDR3 contains 15 residues. Germline V lookup: CDR1 MNHEY, CDR2 SVGAGI. The V gene lost 2 bases and the J gene lost 8 bases, with 19 bases spanning the gap. CDR3 protein: CASSYQRIGPGQQYF. In nucleotides, the CDR3 is TGTGCCAGCAGTTACCAGCGCATTGGACCGGGACAGCAGTACTTC.

The genes are TRBV11-1 and TRBJ2-2, with D uncertain. Per germline, CDR1 SGHAT and CDR2 FQDESV (reference sequence). V lost 1 base to trimming and J lost 6 bases, with 12 bases between them. This CDR3 spans 15 amino acids. The CDR3, as DNA: TGTGCCAGCAGCTTAGGCGAGGCGTACGCCGGGGAGCTGTTTTTT. Protein product: CASSLGEAYAGELFF.

As concerns this clone: The same CDR3 arises from other DNA sequences in this sample as well. This chain links TRBV10-3 with TRBJ2-7; D is unclear. V was trimmed by 3 bases and J by 1 base, leaving 4 bases between them. The V gene's germline CDR1 is ENHRY and CDR2 SYGVKD. This CDR3 contains 12 residues. The CDR3 spells CAISDGSYEQYF. CDR3 bases: TGTGCCATCAGTGACGGGTCCTACGAGCAGTACTTC.

This chain links TRBV2 with TRBJ1-2; D might be TRBD1 (5 bases). V lost 0 bases, J lost 8 bases, and 10 bases lay in between. Germline-derived CDR1 and CDR2 are SNHLY and FYNNEI. The CDR3 length is 13 residues. The CDR3 here is CASSEAQGGGYTF. The CDR3 nucleotides read TGTGCCAGCAGTGAAGCCCAGGGAGGCGGCTACACCTTC.

This chain joins TRBV14 and TRBJ1-4, with TRBD1 matching over 10 bases. Per germline, CDR1 SGHDN and CDR2 FVKESK. The trim removed 6 bases at V and 4 bases at J, leaving 11 bases unmatched. This CDR3 has 17 residues. The CDR3 region has the DNA TGTGCCAGCAGTGCCGGGACAGGGGCCAACCGTAATGAAAAACTGTTTTTT. It specifies CASSAGTGANRNEKLFF.

The CDR3 here is CASSFRTSGRTEQFF. The CDR3 coding sequence is TGTGCCAGCAGCTTCCGGACTAGCGGGAGAACCGAGCAGTTCTTC. J is TRBJ2-1 and V is TRBV11-2; the match to TRBD2 covers 13 bases. Germline-derived CDR1 and CDR2 are SGHAT and FQNNGV. The J segment lost 10 bases and the V segment lost 3 bases, leaving 6 bases of the junction unmatched. The CDR3 length is 15 residues. Complete variable domain (other parts from reference TRBV11-2 and TRBJ2-1): EAGVAQSPRYKIIEKRQSVAFWCNPISGHATLYWYQQILGQGPKLLIQFQNNGVVDDSQLPKDRFSAERLKGVDSTLKIQPAKLEDSAVYLCASSFRTSGRTEQFFGPGTRLTVL.